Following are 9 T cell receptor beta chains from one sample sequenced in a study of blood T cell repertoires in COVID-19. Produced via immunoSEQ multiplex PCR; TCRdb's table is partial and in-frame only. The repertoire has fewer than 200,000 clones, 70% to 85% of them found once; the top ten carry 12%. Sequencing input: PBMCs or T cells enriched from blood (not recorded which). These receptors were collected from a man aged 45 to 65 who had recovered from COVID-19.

CDR3 nucleotide sequence: TGTGCCAGCAGCATACAGGGGGTTCAGCCCCAGCATTTT. Residues: CASSIQGVQPQHF. The rearrangement links TRBV6-6 to TRBJ1-5; 8 nucleotides agree with TRBD1. After removal of 6 bases from V and 6 bases from J, the junction contained 4 bases not matched to a gene. The length of the CDR3 is 13 residues. Germline-derived CDR1 and CDR2 are MNHNY and SVGAGI (reference sequence).

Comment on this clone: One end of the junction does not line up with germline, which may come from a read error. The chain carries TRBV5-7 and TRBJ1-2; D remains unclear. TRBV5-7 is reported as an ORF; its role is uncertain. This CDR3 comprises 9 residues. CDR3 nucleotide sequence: TGTGCCCCGGGATATGTCTACACCTTC. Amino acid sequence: CAPGYVYTF.

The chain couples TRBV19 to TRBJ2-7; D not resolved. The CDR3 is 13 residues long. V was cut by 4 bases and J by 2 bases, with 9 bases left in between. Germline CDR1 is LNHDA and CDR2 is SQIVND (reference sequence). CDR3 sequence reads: CASSKERAYEQYF. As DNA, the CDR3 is TGTGCCAGTAGTAAGGAGCGAGCCTACGAGCAGTACTTC.

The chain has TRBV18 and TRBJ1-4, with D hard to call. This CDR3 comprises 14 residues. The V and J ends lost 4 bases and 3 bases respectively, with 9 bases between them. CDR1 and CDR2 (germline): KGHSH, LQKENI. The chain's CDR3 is CASSLLSANEKLFF. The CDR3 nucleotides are TGTGCCAGCTCACTTCTGTCGGCTAATGAAAAACTGTTTTTT.

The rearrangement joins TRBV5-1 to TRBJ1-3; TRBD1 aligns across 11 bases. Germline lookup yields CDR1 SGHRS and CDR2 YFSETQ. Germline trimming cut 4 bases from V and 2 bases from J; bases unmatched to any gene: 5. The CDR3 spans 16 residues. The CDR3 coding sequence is TGCGCCAGCAGCACCGGACAGGGGGCGCCTGGAAACACCATATATTTT. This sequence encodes CASSTGQGAPGNTIYF.

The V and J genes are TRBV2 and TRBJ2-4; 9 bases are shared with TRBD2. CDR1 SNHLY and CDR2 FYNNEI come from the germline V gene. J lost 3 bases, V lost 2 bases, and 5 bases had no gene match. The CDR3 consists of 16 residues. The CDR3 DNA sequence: TGTGCCAGCAGTGAAAGCCTAGCGGGGCTCAAAAACATTCAGTACTTC. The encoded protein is CASSESLAGLKNIQYF. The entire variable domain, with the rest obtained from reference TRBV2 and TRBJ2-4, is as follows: EPEVTQTPSHQVTQMGQEVILRCVPISNHLYFYWYRQILGQKVEFLVSFYNNEISEKSEIFDDQFSVERPDGSNFTLKIRSTKLEDSAMYFCASSESLAGLKNIQYFGAGTRLSVL.

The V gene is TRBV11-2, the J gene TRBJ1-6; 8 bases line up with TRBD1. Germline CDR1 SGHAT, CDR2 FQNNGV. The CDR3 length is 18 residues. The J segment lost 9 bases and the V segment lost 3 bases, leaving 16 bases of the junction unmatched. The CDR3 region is CASSFVSGGTGGFSPLHF. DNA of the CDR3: TGTGCCAGCAGCTTTGTCTCGGGGGGCACAGGGGGGTTTTCACCCCTCCACTTT.

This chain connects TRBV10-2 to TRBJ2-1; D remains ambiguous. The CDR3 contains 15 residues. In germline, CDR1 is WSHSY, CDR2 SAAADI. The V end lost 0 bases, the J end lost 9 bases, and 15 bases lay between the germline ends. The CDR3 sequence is CASSESPRVFIEQFF. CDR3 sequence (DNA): TGCGCCAGCAGTGAGTCCCCGAGAGTTTTTATTGAGCAGTTCTTC.

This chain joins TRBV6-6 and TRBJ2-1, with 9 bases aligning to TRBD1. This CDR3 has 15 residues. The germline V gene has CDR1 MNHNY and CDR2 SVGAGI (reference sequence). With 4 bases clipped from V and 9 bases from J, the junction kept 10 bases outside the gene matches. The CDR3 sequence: CASSLPGQGIGEQFF. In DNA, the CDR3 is TGTGCCAGCAGTTTACCGGGACAGGGCATCGGTGAGCAGTTCTTC.